Below are 24 T cell receptor beta chains sequenced from a single sample in a study of control samples from healthy donors and cancer patients. TCRdb keeps only in-frame clones here, not all; method: immunoSEQ multiplex PCR. The repertoire holds approximately 94,000 clones, with more than 85% as singletons. Sequenced material: blood. The receptors here all came from a woman in her forties or fifties in good health.

The V and J genes are TRBV5-5 and TRBJ2-3, with TRBD1 matching over 7 bases. The germline CDR1 and CDR2 sequences are SGHKS and YYEKEE (reference sequence). CDR3 length equals 13 residues. Trimming removed 4 bases from V and 4 bases from J; junction bases left unmatched: 3. The CDR3 DNA follows: TGTGCCAGCAGCCAAGGACAGGCAGATACGCAGTATTTT. Its protein is CASSQGQADTQYF.

The V gene is TRBV5-1, the J gene TRBJ1-4; tentative D call: TRBD1 (6 bases). CDR1 is SGHRS, CDR2 YFSETQ, per germline. Trimming stripped 1 base from V and 7 bases from J, with 11 bases between. The CDR3 length is 14 residues. CDR3 sequence: CASSLRGAGEKLFF. As DNA, the CDR3 is TGCGCCAGCAGCTTGAGGGGGGCCGGTGAAAAACTGTTTTTT.

This rearrangement joins TRBV3-1 (or the pseudogene TRBV3-2) to TRBJ2-4; D call uncertain. Germline lookup yields CDR1 LGHDT and CDR2 YNNKEL (reference sequence). The CDR3 consists of 14 residues. Trimming removed 5 bases from V and 4 bases from J, with 12 bases in between. CDR3 residues: CASSGMQRKNIQYF. CDR3 nucleotide sequence: TGTGCCAGCAGCGGGATGCAAAGAAAAAACATTCAGTACTTC.

This clone was picked up one time. The CDR3 sequence: CASRPQTRETQYF. The CDR3 nucleotides read TGTGCCAGCAGGCCTCAGACCCGAGAGACCCAGTACTTC. J is TRBJ2-5 and V is TRBV6-2 or TRBV6-3; D uncertain. CDR1 MNHEY and CDR2 SVGEGT come from the germline V gene. Trimming left V 6 bases short and J 4 bases short, with 12 bases between. The CDR3 runs 13 residues.

The chain carries TRBV19 and TRBJ2-1; TRBD2 aligns across 7 bases. The CDR3 consists of 17 residues. CDR1 and CDR2 (germline): LNHDA, SQIVND (reference sequence). J lost 0 bases, V lost 3 bases, and 8 bases had no gene match. CDR3 DNA sequence: TGTGCCAGTAGTATGAATCTGCGGGGGAGCTCCTACAATGAGCAGTTCTTC. This gives the protein CASSMNLRGSSYNEQFF.

J is TRBJ1-5 and V is TRBV19; D might be TRBD1 (5 bases). The ends were cut back, 7 bases at V and 7 bases at J, with 11 bases in the middle. Germline V gene sequence: CDR1 LNHDA, CDR2 SQIVND (reference sequence). CDR3 length equals 12 residues. Here the CDR3 DNA reads TGTGCCAGTACGTTCGGGGGGCAGCCCCAGCATTTT. This codes for CASTFGGQPQHF.

This clone was recorded once. The chain has TRBV27 and TRBJ1-1; TRBD1 aligns across 7 bases. CDR1 MNHEY and CDR2 SMNVEV come from the germline V gene (reference sequence). V trimming: 4 bases; J trimming: 0 bases; junction bases outside the gene matches: 8. The CDR3 consists of 16 residues. The CDR3 loop reads CASSSVRGIMNTEAFF. CDR3 nucleotide sequence: TGTGCCAGCAGTTCGGTCAGGGGGATCATGAACACTGAAGCTTTCTTT.

The chain has TRBV5-6 and TRBJ1-1; no clear D. Germline V gene data show CDR1 as SGHDT and CDR2 as YYEEEE. Trimming took 2 bases from V and 4 from J, leaving 9 bases between them. The CDR3 runs 13 residues. CDR3 in amino acids: CASSFGSGTEAFF. DNA of the CDR3: TGTGCCAGCAGCTTTGGGTCAGGCACTGAAGCTTTCTTT.

This chain links TRBV6-5 with TRBJ1-2, with 7 bases identical to TRBD1. Germline lookup yields CDR1 MNHEY and CDR2 SVGAGI. Trimming took 6 bases from V and 6 from J; bases not matched to a gene: 7. This CDR3 spans 13 amino acids. The CDR3 loop is CASSYAGGDGYTF. DNA for the CDR3: TGTGCCAGCAGCTATGCAGGGGGGGATGGCTACACCTTC.

This sequence joins TRBV2 and TRBJ2-1; 7 bases map to TRBD2. CDR3 size: 14 residues. V dropped 7 bases and J dropped 7; count of bases not matched to a gene: 10. CDR1 is SNHLY, CDR2 FYNNEI, per germline. CDR3: CASTREMGNNEQFF. CDR3 sequence (DNA): TGTGCCAGCACGCGGGAGATGGGGAATAATGAGCAGTTCTTC.

The sample holds one count of this clone. V and J are TRBV9 and TRBJ2-5; no firm D call. This CDR3 is built from 14 residues. V lost 6 bases and J lost 3, with 15 bases in between. Germline CDR1 SGDLS, CDR2 YYNGEE. CDR3 amino acids: CASTPTPGKETQYF. CDR3 DNA sequence: TGTGCCAGCACCCCTACCCCAGGCAAAGAGACCCAGTACTTC.

The J gene is TRBJ2-7, the V gene TRBV12-1; the table gives TRBD1 as D, unverified against the DNA. TRBV12-1 is a known pseudogene. The CDR3 covers 12 residues. CDR3 amino acids: CASSSDPGPEYF. The CDR3 DNA sequence: TGTGCCAGCAGCTCGGACCCAGGGCCGGAGTACTTC.

This chain connects TRBV7-9 to TRBJ1-1; D is unresolved. The CDR3 is 12 residues long. The germline V gene has CDR1 SEHNR and CDR2 FQNEAQ (reference sequence). Trimming cost V 3 bases and J 8 bases, with 10 bases left between them. CDR3 loop: CASSFSGAEAFF. Written as DNA, the CDR3 is TGTGCCAGCAGCTTCTCGGGAGCCGAAGCTTTCTTT.

In nucleotides, the CDR3 is TGTGCCAGCAACACGGACAGGGGGTTTGGCTACACCTTC. Protein: CASNTDRGFGYTF. This chain joins TRBV12-3 or TRBV12-4 and TRBJ1-2; the match to TRBD1 covers 10 bases. The junction had 6 bases not matched to a gene; V was cut back by 7 bases and J by 7 bases. The CDR3 spans 13 residues.

The chain uses TRBV7-2 and TRBJ2-2; tentative D call: TRBD1 (5 bases). The germline V gene has CDR1 SGHTA and CDR2 FQGNSA. The CDR3 sequence is 14 residues long. Trimming pared 7 bases from V and 6 bases from J, leaving 15 bases between. CDR3 sequence: CASIRLGAPGELFF. The DNA of the CDR3 is TGTGCCAGCATCAGGCTAGGGGCTCCCGGGGAGCTGTTTTTT. Variable domain in full (rest from reference TRBV7-2 and TRBJ2-2): GAGVSQSPSNKVTEKGKDVELRCDPISGHTALYWYRQSLGQGLEFLIYFQGNSAPDKSGLPSDRFSAERTGGSVSTLTIQRTQQEDSAVYLCASIRLGAPGELFFGEGSRLTVL.

The V call is TRBV5-1, the J call TRBJ1-4; D is perhaps TRBD1 (6 bases). CDR1 is SGHRS and CDR2 is YFSETQ in the germline V gene. Trimming cost V 0 bases and J 7 bases, with 16 bases left between them. The CDR3 spans 16 residues. CDR3 bases: TGCGCCAGCAGCTTGGCCGTCGGCGCCAGGGGTGAAAAACTGTTTTTT. It translates to CASSLAVGARGEKLFF.

The CDR3 DNA sequence: TGTGCCAGCTCACCGCCGGACAGCGAAGGGACCCAGTACTTC. This codes for CASSPPDSEGTQYF. This chain links TRBV18 with TRBJ2-5; perhaps TRBD1 as D (6 bases). Trimming took off 3 bases at V and 7 bases at J, with 15 bases between the two ends. Looked up from germline, CDR1 is KGHSH and CDR2 is LQKENI. This CDR3 has 14 residues.

About this clone: Within the sample, other DNA sequences also encode this same CDR3. The rearrangement joins TRBV18 to TRBJ2-1, with D perhaps TRBD1 or TRBD2 (6 bases each). This CDR3 has 14 amino acids. The V end lost 1 base, the J end lost 4 bases, and 8 bases lay between the germline ends. Germline lookup yields CDR1 KGHSH and CDR2 LQKENI. The chain's CDR3 is CASSPQGGYNEQFF. CDR3 DNA: TGTGCCAGCTCACCACAGGGGGGATACAATGAGCAGTTCTTC.

This clone has just one count. This sequence joins TRBV4-2 and TRBJ2-5, with TRBD2 matching over 12 bases. V shed 4 bases, J shed 5 bases, and the junction held 2 bases outside the gene matches. Per germline, CDR1 LGHNA and CDR2 YNFKEQ. The CDR3 consists of 14 residues. The CDR3 region has the DNA TGTGCCAGCAGCCGTACTAGCGGGGGGGAGACCCAGTACTTC. It yields the protein CASSRTSGGETQYF.

CDR3 loop: CASTLLQGNTEAFF. CDR3 coding DNA: TGTGCCAGCACGTTATTACAGGGGAACACTGAAGCTTTCTTT. V is TRBV2 and J is TRBJ1-1; D is possibly TRBD1 (6 bases). The CDR3 length is 14 residues. V lost 7 bases, J lost 1 base, and 13 bases lay in between. Germline V lookup: CDR1 SNHLY, CDR2 FYNNEI.

V gene TRBV2 combines with J gene TRBJ2-2, with 8 positions matching TRBD2. CDR1 is SNHLY and CDR2 is FYNNEI in the germline V gene. V was pared by 6 bases and J by 3 bases, with 6 bases of the junction left unmatched. The CDR3 sequence is 15 residues long. CDR3: CASRPPGGDTGELFF. CDR3 coding DNA: TGTGCCAGCAGACCCCCGGGGGGGGACACCGGGGAGCTGTTTTTT.

The chain employs TRBV9 and TRBJ2-1; D tentatively reads TRBD1 or TRBD2 (6 bases each). With 0 bases removed from V and 6 bases from J, the gap between germline ends came to 13 bases. CDR3 size: 15 residues. The germline V gene has CDR1 SGDLS and CDR2 YYNGEE. The CDR3 nucleotides read TGTGCCAGCAGCGTAGGGGGGGCGTTGGGCAATGAGCAGTTCTTC. It encodes CASSVGGALGNEQFF.

The chain uses TRBV5-1 and TRBJ1-1, with 9 bases that match TRBD1. Germline CDR1 and CDR2: SGHRS and YFSETQ. The V gene end was trimmed by 3 bases and the J gene end by 5 bases; junction bases not matched to a gene: 5. The CDR3 is 14 residues long. CDR3 in DNA: TGCGCCAGCAGCTATGGACAGGGGAGAACTGAAGCTTTCTTT. Protein: CASSYGQGRTEAFF.

The chain is built from TRBV6-2 or TRBV6-3 and TRBJ2-1, with 7 bases aligning to TRBD2. Germline loops: CDR1 MNHEY, CDR2 SVGEGT. This CDR3 has 15 amino acids. After removal of 6 bases from V and 5 bases from J, the junction contained 10 bases not matched to a gene. This CDR3 is CASSPSGAGNNEQFF. CDR3 DNA: TGTGCCAGCAGCCCCTCGGGAGCGGGAAACAATGAGCAGTTCTTC.